These 16 T cell receptor beta chains were sequenced from one sample in a study of breast tumors, draining lymph nodes, adjacent tissues. TCRdb re-derived calls from the multiplex PCR reads in MiXCR, one entry per CDR3 protein. The sample gives some 170,000 distinct CDR3 sequences, more than 25% of which show up once; around 4% is in the top ten. Samples came from axillary lymph nodes draining the breast cancer. The specimen sequenced was axillary lymph node tissue. These receptors were obtained from a female donor with breast cancer. Some clones in this sample may be carry-over from other donors' samples.

With regard to this clonotype: A junction end diverges from the germline sequence, so it may reflect a read error. The V gene is TRBV5-1, the J gene TRBJ1-1; a weak D match, TRBD1 (5 bases). This CDR3 has 21 residues. Germline CDR1 SGHRS, CDR2 YFSETQ. The CDR3 DNA is TGCGCCGGCAGCCGAAGAAAGTGGCAAGGGGCCGAGACAGCTCCGGCCACTGAAGCTTTCTTT. This sequence encodes CAGSRRKWQGAETAPATEAFF.

This clonotype showed up many times. This chain joins TRBV7-2 and TRBJ2-5; 7 bases map to TRBD2. This CDR3 has 14 residues. Unmatched junction bases numbered 6, after V lost 3 bases and J lost 5 bases. Per germline, CDR1 SGHTA and CDR2 FQGNSA. Here the CDR3 DNA reads TGTGCCAGCAGCTTCCGGACTAGAGCGGAGACCCAGTACTTC. It specifies CASSFRTRAETQYF. Complete variable domain (other parts from reference TRBV7-2 and TRBJ2-5): GAGVSQSPSNKVTEKGKDVELRCDPISGHTALYWYRQSLGQGLEFLIYFQGNSAPDKSGLPSDRFSAERTGGSVSTLTIQRTQQEDSAVYLCASSFRTRAETQYFGPGTRLLVL.

This clonotype has a count of ten or more. This sequence joins TRBV19 and TRBJ2-3; the D is unclear. CDR1 LNHDA and CDR2 SQIVND come from the germline V gene (reference sequence). CDR3 length: 11 amino acids. V was pared by 8 bases and J by 6 bases, with 9 bases between. The CDR3, as DNA: TGTGCCAGTTTGTTGGGGGATACGCAGTATTTT. This gives the protein CASLLGDTQYF.

The chain recombines TRBV12-3 or TRBV12-4 with TRBJ1-3; D is perhaps TRBD1 (5 bases). This CDR3 spans 15 amino acids. Trimming stripped 1 base from V and 4 bases from J, with 11 bases between. The DNA of the CDR3 is TGTGCCAGCAGTTTAGAACGGGGCGGCGGAAACACCATATATTTT. Encoded protein: CASSLERGGGNTIYF.

This sequence joins TRBV29-1 and TRBJ2-7, with a weak D call TRBD1 (7 bases). The V end lost 8 bases, the J end lost 2 bases, and 22 bases lay between the germline ends. This CDR3 region has 15 residues. CDR1 is SQVTM, CDR2 ANQGSEA, per germline. The CDR3 region has the DNA TGCAGCCCCCGACCTGGGGGGACAGTACCCTACGAGCAGTACTTC. Amino acids: CSPRPGGTVPYEQYF.

This sequence joins TRBV7-2 and TRBJ2-2, with 7 bases that match TRBD2. Germline CDR1 reads SGHTA; CDR2 reads FQGNSA. J was trimmed by 11 bases and V by 2 bases; bases with no gene match: 11. The CDR3 extends over 15 amino acids. The CDR3 DNA follows: TGTGCCAGCAGCTTACCGGAGGGACTACACAATGAGCTGTTTTTT. Translated, it gives CASSLPEGLHNELFF.

This clonotype was observed many times. The V and J genes are TRBV4-3 and TRBJ2-2, with 7 nucleotides matching TRBD2. Germline CDR1 reads LGHNA; CDR2 reads YSLEER. This CDR3 has 15 amino acids. Unmatched junction bases numbered 10, after V lost 6 bases and J lost 6 bases. DNA for the CDR3: TGCGCCAGCAGAGTCTTAGCGGGTGTCGCCGGGGAGCTGTTTTTT. The encoded protein is CASRVLAGVAGELFF.

The chain has TRBV20-1 and TRBJ2-1; D not certain. The germline gives CDR1 DFQATT, CDR2 SNEGSKA (reference sequence). This CDR3 comprises 13 residues. The germline V and J ends were trimmed by 4 bases and 5 bases, with 12 bases remaining between them. CDR3 coding DNA: TGCAGTGCTAAATCGGTCAGCAACAATGAGCAGTTCTTC. Its translation is CSAKSVSNNEQFF.

This sequence joins TRBV4-2 and TRBJ1-2; 7 bases line up with TRBD1. Germline V gives CDR1 LGHNA, CDR2 YNFKEQ. V lost 0 bases to trimming and J lost 1 base; unmatched junction nucleotides: 8. CDR3 length: 17 residues. CDR3 sequence (DNA): TGTGCCAGCAGCCAAGATCCAGGGGACAGTTTTAACTATGGCTACACCTTC. It yields the protein CASSQDPGDSFNYGYTF.

This clonotype has a count of ten or more. The rearrangement uses TRBV7-2 and TRBJ2-1; 8 nucleotides agree with TRBD1. V shed 6 bases and J 6 bases; nucleotides not matched to a gene: 7. This CDR3 has 14 residues. Germline V gene sequence: CDR1 SGHTA, CDR2 FQGNSA. The chain's CDR3 is CASSSGGSGNEQFF. In DNA form, the CDR3 reads TGTGCCAGCAGTTCAGGGGGCTCGGGCAATGAGCAGTTCTTC.

This clonotype was observed at least ten times. The chain recombines TRBV6-5 with TRBJ1-3, with TRBD1 matching 7 bases. Trimming at V came to 5 bases and at J to 4 bases, leaving 8 bases not matched to a gene. CDR1 and CDR2 (germline): MNHEY, SVGAGI. This CDR3 is built from 15 residues. The CDR3 DNA sequence: TGTGCCAGCAGTATGGCCCAGGGGGGCGGAAACACCATATATTTT. Its protein is CASSMAQGGGNTIYF.

This clonotype was observed a handful of times. The J gene is TRBJ2-7, the V gene TRBV6-5; 7 bases match TRBD1. CDR1 is MNHEY and CDR2 is SVGAGI in the germline V gene. J was trimmed by 2 bases and V by 2 bases; bases with no gene match: 6. This CDR3 spans 15 amino acids. The CDR3 nucleotides read TGTGCCAGCAGTTACAGACGACAGGGACCCTACGAGCAGTACTTC. Translation: CASSYRRQGPYEQYF.

About this clonotype: Just one base apart from a much larger clone, this may be a read error. The chain is built from TRBV13 and TRBJ2-3; D uncertain. Deletions cut 5 bases from V and 3 bases from J, with 12 bases between. CDR1 PRHDT and CDR2 FYEKMQ come from the germline V gene (reference sequence). The CDR3 length is 14 residues. In nucleotides, the CDR3 is TGTGCCAGCAGCCCACTGTCGCCGACAGATACGCAGTATTTT. Residues: CASSPLSPTDTQYF.

The sample holds one count of this clonotype. The V gene is TRBV4-1, the J gene TRBJ2-3; 8 bases fit TRBD1. J was trimmed by 7 bases and V by 4 bases; bases with no gene match: 4. The CDR3 extends over 13 amino acids. In germline, CDR1 is MGHRA, CDR2 YSYEKL. CDR3 nucleotide sequence: TGCGCCAGCAGCCCAGGACAGGGAAATACGCAGTATTTT. Translation: CASSPGQGNTQYF.

The rearrangement links TRBV5-6 to TRBJ1-2; D remains unclear. V lost 2 bases and J 0 bases, leaving 29 bases between the germline ends. The CDR3 consists of 21 residues. Germline assignment: CDR1 SGHDT and CDR2 YYEEEE. DNA for the CDR3: TGTGCCAGCAGCTTATCTTTTAGAGTGGCTATATTCTTATGTGCTAACTATGGCTACACCTTC. Translation: CASSLSFRVAIFLCANYGYTF.

This clonotype turned up a few times. This chain links TRBV5-1 with TRBJ1-6; tentative D call: TRBD1 (5 bases). Germline V gene lookup returns CDR1 SGHRS and CDR2 YFSETQ. The ends were cut back, 0 bases at V and 7 bases at J, with 14 bases in the middle. This CDR3 is built from 16 residues. CDR3 nucleotides: TGCGCCAGCAGCTTGGACCCGGGACGGGCGAATTCACCCCTCCACTTT. Translating it yields CASSLDPGRANSPLHF.